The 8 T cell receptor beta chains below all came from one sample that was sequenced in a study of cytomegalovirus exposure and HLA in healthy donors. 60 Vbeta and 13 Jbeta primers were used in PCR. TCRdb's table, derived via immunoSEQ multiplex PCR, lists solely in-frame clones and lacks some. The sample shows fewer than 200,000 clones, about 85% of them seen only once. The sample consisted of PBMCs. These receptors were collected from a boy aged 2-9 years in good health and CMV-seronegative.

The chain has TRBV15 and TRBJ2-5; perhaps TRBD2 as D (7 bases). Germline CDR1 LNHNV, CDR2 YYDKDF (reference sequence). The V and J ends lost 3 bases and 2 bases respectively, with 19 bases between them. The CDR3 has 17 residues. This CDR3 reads CATSRRRGAQKQETQYF. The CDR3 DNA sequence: TGTGCCACCAGCAGGCGTCGGGGGGCCCAGAAGCAAGAGACCCAGTACTTC.

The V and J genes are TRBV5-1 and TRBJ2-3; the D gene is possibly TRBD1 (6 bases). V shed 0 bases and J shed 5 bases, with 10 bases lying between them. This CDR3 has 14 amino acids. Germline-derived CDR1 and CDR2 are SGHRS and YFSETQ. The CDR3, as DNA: TGCGCCAGCAGCTTGGGACAGGTGGGAGATACGCAGTATTTT. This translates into CASSLGQVGDTQYF.

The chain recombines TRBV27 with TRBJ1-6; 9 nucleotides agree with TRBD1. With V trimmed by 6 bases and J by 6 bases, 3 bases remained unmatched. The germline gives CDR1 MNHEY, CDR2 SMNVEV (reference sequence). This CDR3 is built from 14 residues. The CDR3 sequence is CASSWDRANSPLHF. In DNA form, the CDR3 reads TGTGCCAGCAGCTGGGACAGGGCTAATTCACCCCTCCACTTT.

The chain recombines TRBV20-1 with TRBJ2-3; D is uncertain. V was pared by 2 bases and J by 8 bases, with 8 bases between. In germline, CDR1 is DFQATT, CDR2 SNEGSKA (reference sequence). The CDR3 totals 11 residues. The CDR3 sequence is CSARFGGTQYF. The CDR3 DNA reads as TGCAGTGCTAGATTCGGCGGTACGCAGTATTTT.

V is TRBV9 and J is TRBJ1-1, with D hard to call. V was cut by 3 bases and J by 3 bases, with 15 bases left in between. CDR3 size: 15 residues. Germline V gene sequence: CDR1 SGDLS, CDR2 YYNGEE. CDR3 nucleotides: TGTGCCAGCAGCGCCCACCGGTCCCAGGACACTGAAGCTTTCTTT. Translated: CASSAHRSQDTEAFF. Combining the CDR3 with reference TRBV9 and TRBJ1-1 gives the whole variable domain DSGVTQTPKHLITATGQRVTLRCSPRSGDLSVYWYQQSLDQGLQFLIQYYNGEERAKGNILERFSAQQFPDLHSELNLSSLELGDSALYFCASSAHRSQDTEAFFGQGTRLTVV.

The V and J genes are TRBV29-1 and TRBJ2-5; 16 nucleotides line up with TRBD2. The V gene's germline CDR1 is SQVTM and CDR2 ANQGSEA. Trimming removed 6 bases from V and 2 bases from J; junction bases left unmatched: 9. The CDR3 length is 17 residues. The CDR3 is CSVHLPGLAGGQETQYF. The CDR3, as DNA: TGCAGCGTGCATTTACCGGGACTAGCGGGAGGGCAAGAGACCCAGTACTTC.

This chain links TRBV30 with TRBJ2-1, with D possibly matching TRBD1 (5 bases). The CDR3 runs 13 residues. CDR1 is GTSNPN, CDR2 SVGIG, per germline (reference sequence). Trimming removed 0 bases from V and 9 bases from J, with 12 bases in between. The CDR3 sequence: CAWSVLDTGEQFF. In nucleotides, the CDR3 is TGTGCCTGGAGTGTATTGGATACAGGTGAGCAGTTCTTC.

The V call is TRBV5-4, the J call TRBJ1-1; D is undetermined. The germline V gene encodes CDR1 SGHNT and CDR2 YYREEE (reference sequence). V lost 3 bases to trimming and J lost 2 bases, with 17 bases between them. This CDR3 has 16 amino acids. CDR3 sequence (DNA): TGTGCCAGCAGCTCCCTTGAGGCAGTTATAAACACTGAAGCTTTCTTT. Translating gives CASSSLEAVINTEAFF.